These 18 T cell receptor beta chains were sequenced from one sample in a study of response to subunit inactivated influenza vaccine. TCRdb independently ran MiXCR on the RT-PCR reads; one entry per CDR3 protein. Among a few hundred thousand distinct CDR3 sequences, 21% were seen once, and the ten largest hold about a tenth. The material was PBMCs from blood, obtained approximately 20 months after vaccination. The receptors derive from a man aged 50-75 years who received an inactivated influenza vaccine.

This chain connects TRBV20-1 to TRBJ1-5; D is perhaps TRBD1 (6 bases). The CDR3 loop spans 13 amino acids. Trimming removed 5 bases at V and 3 bases at J, with 11 bases between. Germline values: CDR1 DFQATT, CDR2 SNEGSKA (reference sequence). This CDR3 reads CSAGGAPNQPQHF. Here the CDR3 DNA reads TGCAGTGCTGGGGGGGCCCCCAATCAGCCCCAGCATTTT.

This clonotype was counted only a few times. The rearrangement uses TRBV27 and TRBJ1-6; perhaps TRBD1 as D (5 bases). The V gene lost 3 bases and the J gene lost 5 bases, with 8 bases spanning the gap. The CDR3 length is 14 residues. From germline, CDR1 is MNHEY and CDR2 SMNVEV (reference sequence). CDR3 sequence reads: CASSFGHDNSPLHF. The CDR3 coding sequence is TGTGCCAGCAGTTTCGGACACGATAATTCACCCCTCCACTTT.

The gene calls are TRBV7-3 and TRBJ2-1; 8 positions agree with TRBD2. V was pared by 2 bases and J by 4 bases, with 7 bases of the junction left unmatched. This CDR3 region has 16 residues. Germline CDR1 and CDR2: SGHTA and FQGTGA. The CDR3 protein is CASSLASGLDYNEQFF. The CDR3 DNA follows: TGTGCCAGCAGCTTAGCCTCGGGACTAGATTACAATGAGCAGTTCTTC.

The chain joins TRBV9 to TRBJ2-1, with D maybe TRBD1 (6 bases). Trimming left V 4 bases short and J 13 bases short, with 18 bases between. CDR3 length: 13 residues. Germline values: CDR1 SGDLS, CDR2 YYNGEE. CDR3 loop: CASSLILGTHQFF. The CDR3 DNA follows: TGTGCCAGCAGCCTAATCTTGGGGACACATCAGTTCTTC. The complete variable domain, with remaining parts taken from reference TRBV9 and TRBJ2-1, reads DSGVTQTPKHLITATGQRVTLRCSPRSGDLSVYWYQQSLDQGLQFLIQYYNGEERAKGNILERFSAQQFPDLHSELNLSSLELGDSALYFCASSLILGTHQFFGPGTRLTVL.

This clonotype appeared a few times. CDR3 DNA sequence: TGCAGCGTTCAGACTGTCTACGATTACAATGAGCAGTTCTTC. As protein: CSVQTVYDYNEQFF. The gene calls are TRBV29-1 and TRBJ2-1; D is ambiguous. V was clipped by 5 bases and J by 4 bases, with 15 bases between them. The CDR3 runs 14 residues. Per germline, CDR1 SQVTM and CDR2 ANQGSEA.

This chain's CDR3 is CATSRDTGSYDGYTF. The DNA for the CDR3 is TGTGCCACCAGCAGAGACACAGGATCGTATGATGGCTACACCTTC. The chain carries TRBV15 and TRBJ1-2; D perhaps matches TRBD1 (5 bases). Germline values: CDR1 LNHNV, CDR2 YYDKDF (reference sequence). The ends were cut back, 0 bases at V and 6 bases at J, with 14 bases in the middle. The length of the CDR3 is 15 residues.

In its sample, this clonotype was seen a few times. V usage is TRBV7-3 and J usage is TRBJ1-5; D ambiguous. The V gene lost 4 bases and the J gene lost 7 bases, with 20 bases spanning the gap. CDR1 and CDR2 (germline): SGHTA, FQGTGA. The CDR3 covers 16 residues. This chain's CDR3 is CASSSNLPRSRQPQHF. CDR3 DNA: TGTGCCAGCAGCTCTAACCTCCCGAGGAGCCGGCAGCCCCAGCATTTT.

This rearrangement joins TRBV12-3 or TRBV12-4 to TRBJ2-3; maybe TRBD2 (6 bases). The ends were cut back, 6 bases at V and 2 bases at J, with 15 bases in the middle. The CDR3 has 15 residues. As DNA, the CDR3 is TGTGCCAGCAGCGCGGGGACCCCCTACACAGATACGCAGTATTTT. It is translated as CASSAGTPYTDTQYF.

This clonotype was observed many times. V gene TRBV3-1 combines with J gene TRBJ1-1; D is ambiguous. Germline lookup yields CDR1 LGHDT and CDR2 YNNKEL (reference sequence). The CDR3 has 14 amino acids. The V and J ends lost 0 bases and 0 bases respectively, with 5 bases between them. The CDR3, as DNA: TGTGCCAGCAGCCAAGACAGGCTGAACACTGAAGCTTTCTTT. It is translated as CASSQDRLNTEAFF.

The table lists this clonotype with a few counts. The chain has TRBV7-8 and TRBJ2-5, with D perhaps matching TRBD1 (6 bases). Deletions cut 2 bases from V and 1 base from J, with 17 bases between. The V gene's germline CDR1 is SGHVS and CDR2 FQNEAQ. This CDR3 is built from 17 residues. CDR3 in DNA: TGTGCCAGCAGCTTACGTCCGGGCAGGGGCTTCCAAGAGACCCAGTACTTC. Encoded protein: CASSLRPGRGFQETQYF.

J is TRBJ1-4 and V is TRBV4-1; D unclear. V was shortened by 0 bases and J by 5 bases, with 10 bases between the two germline ends. Germline CDR1 MGHRA, CDR2 YSYEKL. The CDR3 has 15 residues. The CDR3 spells CASSQEWQLNEKLFF. The CDR3, as DNA: TGCGCCAGCAGCCAAGAATGGCAGCTCAATGAAAAACTGTTTTTT.

This clonotype has a count of ten or more. The rearrangement uses TRBV24-1 and TRBJ1-5; 8 nucleotides line up with TRBD1. Trimming removed 4 bases from V and 2 bases from J; junction bases left unmatched: 9. Germline V gives CDR1 KGHDR, CDR2 SFDVKD. The CDR3 runs to 17 residues. The CDR3 bases are TGTGCCACCAGTGACCCAAGGACAGGGATCGGCAATCAGCCCCAGCATTTT. Protein sequence: CATSDPRTGIGNQPQHF.

This clonotype was seen a few times. V and J are TRBV2 and TRBJ1-2; D gene uncertain. Germline loops: CDR1 SNHLY, CDR2 FYNNEI. This CDR3 is 12 amino acids long. V was trimmed by 1 base and J by 8 bases, leaving 8 bases between them. Written as DNA, the CDR3 is TGTGCCAGCAGTGAAGGAGGGTTCGGCTACACCTTC. Residues: CASSEGGFGYTF.

At least ten counts were recorded for this clonotype. The V call is TRBV6-5, the J call TRBJ1-4; D is unclear. Germline assignment: CDR1 MNHEY and CDR2 SVGAGI. The CDR3 spans 14 residues. V shed 3 bases and J shed 4 bases, with 9 bases lying between them. CDR3 nucleotide sequence: TGTGCCAGCAGTTATCTGCAGTTTAATGAAAAACTGTTTTTT. Translating it yields CASSYLQFNEKLFF.

This chain uses TRBV5-1 with TRBJ2-5, with 11 bases aligning to TRBD2. The CDR3 is made up of 16 amino acids. CDR1 and CDR2 (germline): SGHRS, YFSETQ. V lost 4 bases, J lost 4 bases, and 9 bases stayed unmatched. CDR3 sequence: CASSPQGSGRGETQYF. The DNA for the CDR3 is TGCGCCAGCAGCCCGCAGGGTAGCGGGAGGGGAGAGACCCAGTACTTC. Full variable domain (rest looked up from reference TRBV5-1 and TRBJ2-5): KAGVTQTPRYLIKTRGQQVTLSCSPISGHRSVSWYQQTPGQGLQFLFEYFSETQRNKGNFPGRFSGRQFSNSRSEMNVSTLELGDSALYLCASSPQGSGRGETQYFGPGTRLLVL.

The genes are TRBV4-2 and TRBJ1-1; the match to TRBD1 covers 10 bases. The germline CDR1 and CDR2 sequences are LGHNA and YNFKEQ. The trim removed 3 bases at V and 1 base at J, leaving 2 bases unmatched. The CDR3 covers 15 residues. The CDR3 spells CASSQGQGRNTEAFF. CDR3 coding DNA: TGTGCCAGCAGCCAGGGACAGGGGAGGAACACTGAAGCTTTCTTT.

This clonotype has only a few counts. V is TRBV29-1 and J is TRBJ1-1; 8 nucleotides align to TRBD1. Germline V gives CDR1 SQVTM, CDR2 ANQGSEA. The J segment lost 5 bases and the V segment lost 4 bases, leaving 3 bases of the junction unmatched. The CDR3 totals 12 residues. DNA of the CDR3: TGCAGCGTTGCGACAGGGGTAACTGAAGCTTTCTTT. Translated: CSVATGVTEAFF.

The chain is built from TRBV7-9 and TRBJ2-3, with no clear D. Deletions cut 1 base from V and 5 bases from J, with 13 bases between. The CDR3 is 15 residues long. Looked up from germline, CDR1 is SEHNR and CDR2 is FQNEAQ (reference sequence). Written as DNA, the CDR3 is TGTGCCAGCAGCTTAGGGCCAGGAGAATTAGATACGCAGTATTTT. Its protein product is CASSLGPGELDTQYF.